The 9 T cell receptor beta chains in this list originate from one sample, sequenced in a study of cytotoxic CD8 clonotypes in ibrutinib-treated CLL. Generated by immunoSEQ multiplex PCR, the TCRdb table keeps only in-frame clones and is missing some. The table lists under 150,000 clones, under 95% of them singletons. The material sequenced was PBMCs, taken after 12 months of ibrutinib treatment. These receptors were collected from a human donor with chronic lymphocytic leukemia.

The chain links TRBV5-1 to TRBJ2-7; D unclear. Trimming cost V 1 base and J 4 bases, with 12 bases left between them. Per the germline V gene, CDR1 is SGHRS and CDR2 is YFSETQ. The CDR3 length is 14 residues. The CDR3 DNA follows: TGCGCCAGCAGCTTGATAGGGATTTGGTACGAGCAGTACTTC. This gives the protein CASSLIGIWYEQYF.

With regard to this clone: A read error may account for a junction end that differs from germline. The CDR3 region is CASTASAGGADTQYF. In DNA form, the CDR3 reads TGTGCTAGCACCGCTTCGGCAGGGGGCGCAGATACGCAGTATTTT. This chain uses TRBV7-7 with TRBJ2-3; 8 nucleotides align to TRBD1. The CDR3 is 15 residues long. CDR1 is SSHAT, CDR2 FNYEAQ, per germline (reference sequence).

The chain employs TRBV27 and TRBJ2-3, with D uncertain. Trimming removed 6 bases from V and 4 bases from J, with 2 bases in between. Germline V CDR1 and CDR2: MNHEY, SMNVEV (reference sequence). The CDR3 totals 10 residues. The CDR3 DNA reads TGTGCCAGCAGGGCAGATACGCAGTATTTT. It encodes CASRADTQYF.

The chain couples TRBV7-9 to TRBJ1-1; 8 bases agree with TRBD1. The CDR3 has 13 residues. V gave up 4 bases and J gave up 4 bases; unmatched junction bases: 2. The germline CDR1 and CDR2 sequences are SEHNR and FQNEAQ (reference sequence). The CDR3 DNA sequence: TGTGCCAGCAGCTATCAGGGGGCCACTGAAGCTTTCTTT. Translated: CASSYQGATEAFF.

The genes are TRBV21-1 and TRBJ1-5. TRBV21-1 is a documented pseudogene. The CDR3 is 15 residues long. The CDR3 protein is CASSVRGLSNQPQHF. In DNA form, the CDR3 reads TGTGCCAGCAGCGTCAGAGGGTTGAGCAATCAGCCCCAGCATTTT.

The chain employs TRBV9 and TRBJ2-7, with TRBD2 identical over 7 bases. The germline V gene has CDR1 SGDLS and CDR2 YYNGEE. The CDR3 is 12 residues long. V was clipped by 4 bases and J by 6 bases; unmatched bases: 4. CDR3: CASSLGGSEQYF. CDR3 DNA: TGTGCCAGCAGCCTCGGCGGGAGCGAGCAGTACTTC.

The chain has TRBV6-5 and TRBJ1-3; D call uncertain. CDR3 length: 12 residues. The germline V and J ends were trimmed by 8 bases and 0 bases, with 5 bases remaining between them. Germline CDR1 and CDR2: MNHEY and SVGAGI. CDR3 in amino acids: CASHSSGNTIYF. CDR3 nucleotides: TGTGCCAGCCATTCCTCTGGAAACACCATATATTTT.

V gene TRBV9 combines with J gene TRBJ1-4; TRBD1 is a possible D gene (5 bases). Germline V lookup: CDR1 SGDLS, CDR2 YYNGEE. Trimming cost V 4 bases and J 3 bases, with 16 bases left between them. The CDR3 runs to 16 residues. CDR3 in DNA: TGTGCCAGCAGCCCCGGGGGAACAGAGCCTAATGAAAAACTGTTTTTT. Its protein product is CASSPGGTEPNEKLFF.

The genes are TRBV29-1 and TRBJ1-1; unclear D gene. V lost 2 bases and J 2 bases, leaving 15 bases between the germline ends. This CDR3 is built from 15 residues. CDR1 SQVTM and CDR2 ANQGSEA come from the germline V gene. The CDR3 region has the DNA TGCAGCGTTGAAAGTTGGTATGGTAAAAACACTGAAGCTTTCTTT. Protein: CSVESWYGKNTEAFF.